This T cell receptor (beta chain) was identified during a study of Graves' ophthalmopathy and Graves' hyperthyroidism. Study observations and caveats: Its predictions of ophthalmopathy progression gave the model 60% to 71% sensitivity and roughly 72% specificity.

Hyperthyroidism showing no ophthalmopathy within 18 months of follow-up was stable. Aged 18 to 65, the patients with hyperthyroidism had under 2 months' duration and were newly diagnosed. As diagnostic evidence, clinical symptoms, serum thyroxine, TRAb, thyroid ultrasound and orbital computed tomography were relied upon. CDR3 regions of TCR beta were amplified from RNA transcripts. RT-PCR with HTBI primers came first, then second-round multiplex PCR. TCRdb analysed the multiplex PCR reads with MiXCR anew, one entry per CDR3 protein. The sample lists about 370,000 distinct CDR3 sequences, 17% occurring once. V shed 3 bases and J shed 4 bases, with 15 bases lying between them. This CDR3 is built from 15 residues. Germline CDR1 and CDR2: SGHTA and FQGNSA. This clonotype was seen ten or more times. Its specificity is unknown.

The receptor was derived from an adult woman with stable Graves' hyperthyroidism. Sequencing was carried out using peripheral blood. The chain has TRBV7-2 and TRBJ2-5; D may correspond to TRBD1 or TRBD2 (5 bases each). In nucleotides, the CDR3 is TGTGCCAGCAGCTTCCGGGGCGCCGGGGCAGAGACCCAGTACTTC. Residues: CASSFRGAGAETQYF.